This T cell receptor beta chain was sequenced during a study of T cell changes during pregnancy in multiple sclerosis. The length of the CDR3 is 15 residues. In germline, CDR1 is MNHEY, CDR2 SVGAGI. V shed 4 bases and J shed 6 bases, with 18 bases lying between them. The repertoire was sequenced with immunoSEQ multiplex PCR; TCRdb's copy has only in-frame clones and lacks some. The sample holds about 100,000 clones; 85% to 95% are singletons and the top ten take around 0.96%. The rearrangement joins TRBV6-5 to TRBJ1-2; a possible D gene is TRBD1 (6 bases). The sequence was obtained from a female donor with multiple sclerosis, enrolled in a pregnancy study. The sequencing used peripheral blood, collected before pregnancy. The CDR3: CASSSRGRGLHGYTF. CDR3 nucleotide sequence: TGTGCCAGCAGTTCAAGGGGGAGGGGTCTTCATGGCTACACCTTC.